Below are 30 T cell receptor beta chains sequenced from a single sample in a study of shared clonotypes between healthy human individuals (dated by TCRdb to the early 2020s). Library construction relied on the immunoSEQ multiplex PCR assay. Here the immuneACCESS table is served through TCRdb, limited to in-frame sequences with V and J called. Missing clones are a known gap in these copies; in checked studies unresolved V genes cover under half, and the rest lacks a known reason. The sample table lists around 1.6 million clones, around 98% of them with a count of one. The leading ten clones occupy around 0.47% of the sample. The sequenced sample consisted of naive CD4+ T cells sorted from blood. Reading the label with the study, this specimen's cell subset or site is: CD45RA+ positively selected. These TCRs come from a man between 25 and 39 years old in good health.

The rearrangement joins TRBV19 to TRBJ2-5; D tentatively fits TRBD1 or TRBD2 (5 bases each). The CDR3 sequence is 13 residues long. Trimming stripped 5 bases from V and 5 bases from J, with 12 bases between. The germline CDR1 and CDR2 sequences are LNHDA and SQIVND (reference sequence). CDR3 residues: CASSPGPGETQYF. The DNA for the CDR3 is TGTGCCAGTAGTCCGGGACCGGGCGAGACCCAGTACTTC. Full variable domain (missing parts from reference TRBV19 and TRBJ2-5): DGGITQSPKYLFRKEGQNVTLSCEQNLNHDAMYWYRQDPGQGLRLIYYSQIVNDFQKGDIAEGYSVSREKKESFPLTVTSAQKNPTAFYLCASSPGPGETQYFGPGTRLLVL.

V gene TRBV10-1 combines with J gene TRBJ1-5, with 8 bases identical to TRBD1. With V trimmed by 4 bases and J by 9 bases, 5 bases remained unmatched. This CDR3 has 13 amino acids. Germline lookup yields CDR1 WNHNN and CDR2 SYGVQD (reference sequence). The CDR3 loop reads CASSGSTGGPQHF. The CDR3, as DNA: TGCGCCAGCAGTGGTTCTACAGGGGGGCCCCAGCATTTT.

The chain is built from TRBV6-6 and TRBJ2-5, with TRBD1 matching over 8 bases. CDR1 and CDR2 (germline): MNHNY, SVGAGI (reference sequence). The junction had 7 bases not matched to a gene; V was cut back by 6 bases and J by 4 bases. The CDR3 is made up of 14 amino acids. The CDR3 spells CASRTDRVGETQYF. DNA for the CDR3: TGTGCCAGCAGAACGGACAGGGTTGGAGAGACCCAGTACTTC.

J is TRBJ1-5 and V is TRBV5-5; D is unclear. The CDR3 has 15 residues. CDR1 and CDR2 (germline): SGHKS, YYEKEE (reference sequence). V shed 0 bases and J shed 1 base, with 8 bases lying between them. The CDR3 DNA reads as TGTGCCAGCAGCTTGGTTCCGGGAAGCAATCAGCCCCAGCATTTT. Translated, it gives CASSLVPGSNQPQHF.

The CDR3, as DNA: TGTGCCAGCAGTTTTGTCTTCAATGAGCAGTTCTTC. Protein: CASSFVFNEQFF. The J gene is TRBJ2-1, the V gene TRBV28, with unresolved D. Trimming left V 3 bases short and J 6 bases short, with 6 bases between. Per the germline V gene, CDR1 is MDHEN and CDR2 is SYDVKM. CDR3 length equals 12 residues.

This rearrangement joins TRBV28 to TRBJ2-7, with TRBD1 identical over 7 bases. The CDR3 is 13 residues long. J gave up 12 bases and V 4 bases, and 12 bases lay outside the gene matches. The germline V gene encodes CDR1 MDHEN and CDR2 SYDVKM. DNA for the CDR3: TGTGCCAGCAGTTCCTTAACAACAGGGGAACGGTACTTC. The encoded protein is CASSSLTTGERYF.

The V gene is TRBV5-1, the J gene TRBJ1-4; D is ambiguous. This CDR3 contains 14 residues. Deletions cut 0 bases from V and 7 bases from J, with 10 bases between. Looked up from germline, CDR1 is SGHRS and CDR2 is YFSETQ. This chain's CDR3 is CASSLELGFEKLFF. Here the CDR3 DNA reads TGCGCCAGCAGCTTGGAACTGGGGTTTGAAAAACTGTTTTTT.

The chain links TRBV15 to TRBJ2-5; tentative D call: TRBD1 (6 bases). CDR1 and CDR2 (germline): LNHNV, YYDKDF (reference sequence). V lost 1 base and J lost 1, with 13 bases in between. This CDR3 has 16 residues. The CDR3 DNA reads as TGTGCCACCAGCAGAGGTGGGGGACAAGGCCAAGAGACCCAGTACTTC. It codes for CATSRGGGQGQETQYF.

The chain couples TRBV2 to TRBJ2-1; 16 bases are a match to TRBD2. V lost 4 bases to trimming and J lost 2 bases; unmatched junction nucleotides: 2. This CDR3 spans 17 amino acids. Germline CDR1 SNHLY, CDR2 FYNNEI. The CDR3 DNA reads TGTGCCAGCAGTGGAGGGACTAGCGGGAGGGCCTACAATGAGCAGTTCTTC. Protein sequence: CASSGGTSGRAYNEQFF.

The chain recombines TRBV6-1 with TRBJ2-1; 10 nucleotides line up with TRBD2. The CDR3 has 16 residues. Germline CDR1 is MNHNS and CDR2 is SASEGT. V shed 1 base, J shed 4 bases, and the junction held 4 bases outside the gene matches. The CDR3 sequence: CASSEVGAGGYNEQFF. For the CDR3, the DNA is TGTGCCAGCAGTGAAGTTGGAGCGGGAGGGTACAATGAGCAGTTCTTC.

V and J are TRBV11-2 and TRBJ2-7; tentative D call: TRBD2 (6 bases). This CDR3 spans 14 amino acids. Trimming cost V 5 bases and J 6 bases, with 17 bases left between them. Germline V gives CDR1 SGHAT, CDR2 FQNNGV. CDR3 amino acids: CASSPSREAGEQYF. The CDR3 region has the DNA TGTGCCAGCAGCCCCTCAAGGGAGGCGGGCGAGCAGTACTTC.

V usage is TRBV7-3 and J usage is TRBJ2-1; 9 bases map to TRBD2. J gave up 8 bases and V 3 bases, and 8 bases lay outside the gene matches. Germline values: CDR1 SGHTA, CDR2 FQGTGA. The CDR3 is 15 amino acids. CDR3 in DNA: TGTGCCAGCAGCTTTCGATTAGCGGGAGTCGATGAGCAGTTCTTC. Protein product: CASSFRLAGVDEQFF.

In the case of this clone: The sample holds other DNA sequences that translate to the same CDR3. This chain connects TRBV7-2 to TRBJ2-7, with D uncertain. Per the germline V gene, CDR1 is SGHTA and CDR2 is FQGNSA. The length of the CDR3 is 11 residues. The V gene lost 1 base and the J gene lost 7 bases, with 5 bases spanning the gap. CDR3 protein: CASSLGREQYF. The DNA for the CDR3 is TGTGCCAGCAGCTTAGGTAGAGAGCAGTACTTC.

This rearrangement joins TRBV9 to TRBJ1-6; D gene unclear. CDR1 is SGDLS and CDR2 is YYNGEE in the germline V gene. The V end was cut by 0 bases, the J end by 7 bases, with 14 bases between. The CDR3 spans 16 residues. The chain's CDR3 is CASSVAAGKGNSPLHF. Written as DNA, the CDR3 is TGTGCCAGCAGCGTAGCCGCGGGCAAGGGCAATTCACCCCTCCACTTT.

The CDR3 DNA reads TGTGCCAGCAGTACGGCAGGCGAACCCTACGAGCAGTACTTC. Amino acid sequence: CASSTAGEPYEQYF. The chain combines TRBV27 with TRBJ2-7; D is uncertain. CDR1 MNHEY and CDR2 SMNVEV come from the germline V gene (reference sequence). The V and J ends lost 5 bases and 2 bases respectively, with 13 bases between them. The length of the CDR3 is 14 residues.

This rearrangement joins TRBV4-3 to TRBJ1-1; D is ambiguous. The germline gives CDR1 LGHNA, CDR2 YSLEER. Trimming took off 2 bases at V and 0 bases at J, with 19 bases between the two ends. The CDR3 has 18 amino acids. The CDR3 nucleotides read TGCGCCAGCAGCCAATCCCGAGAGTCCAGGTCTTTGAACACTGAAGCTTTCTTT. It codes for CASSQSRESRSLNTEAFF.

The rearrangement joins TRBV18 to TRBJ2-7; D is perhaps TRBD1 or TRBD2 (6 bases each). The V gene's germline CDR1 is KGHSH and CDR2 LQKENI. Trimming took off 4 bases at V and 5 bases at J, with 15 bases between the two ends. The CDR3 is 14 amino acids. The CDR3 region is CASSLKGGIDEQYF. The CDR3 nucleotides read TGTGCCAGCTCACTAAAAGGGGGGATCGACGAGCAGTACTTC.

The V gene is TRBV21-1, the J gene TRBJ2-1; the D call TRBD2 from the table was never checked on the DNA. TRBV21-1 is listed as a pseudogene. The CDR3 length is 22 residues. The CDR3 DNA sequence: TGTGCCAGCAGCAAAGACCGTCATTCCGGACTAGCGGGAGGGTTCTCCTACAATGAGCAGTTCTTC. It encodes CASSKDRHSGLAGGFSYNEQFF.

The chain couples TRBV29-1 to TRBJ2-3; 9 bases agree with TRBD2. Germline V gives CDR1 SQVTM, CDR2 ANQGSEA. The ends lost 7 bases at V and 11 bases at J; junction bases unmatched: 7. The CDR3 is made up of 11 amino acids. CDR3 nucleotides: TGCAGCGCTCAGACTAGCGGAAGGCAGTATTTT. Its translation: CSAQTSGRQYF.

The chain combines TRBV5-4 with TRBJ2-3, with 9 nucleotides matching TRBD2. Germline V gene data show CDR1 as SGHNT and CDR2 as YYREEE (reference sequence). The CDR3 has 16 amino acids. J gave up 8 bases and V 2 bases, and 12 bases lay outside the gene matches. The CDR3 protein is CASSFVLAGPPGTQYF. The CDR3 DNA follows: TGTGCCAGCAGCTTTGTCCTAGCGGGACCTCCTGGTACGCAGTATTTT. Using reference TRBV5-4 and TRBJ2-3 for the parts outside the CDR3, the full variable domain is ETGVTQSPTHLIKTRGQQVTLRCSSQSGHNTVSWYQQALGQGPQFIFQYYREEENGRGNFPPRFSGLQFPNYSSELNVNALELDDSALYLCASSFVLAGPPGTQYFGPGTRLTVL.

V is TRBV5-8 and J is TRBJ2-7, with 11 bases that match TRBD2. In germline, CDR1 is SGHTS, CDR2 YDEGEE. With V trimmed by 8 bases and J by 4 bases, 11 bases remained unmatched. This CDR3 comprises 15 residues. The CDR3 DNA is TGTGCCAGAAGCGGGGCTAGCGGGAGGCCGTACGAGCAGTACTTC. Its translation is CARSGASGRPYEQYF.

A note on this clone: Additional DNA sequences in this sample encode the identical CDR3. The CDR3 DNA sequence: TGCGCCAGCAGCTTGAACACGTACGAGCAGTACTTC. Its protein is CASSLNTYEQYF. The chain couples TRBV5-1 to TRBJ2-7; no clear D gene. The V gene's germline CDR1 is SGHRS and CDR2 YFSETQ. The CDR3 consists of 12 residues. V was pared by 1 base and J by 4 bases, with 6 bases between. Supplemented by reference TRBV5-1 and TRBJ2-7, the full variable domain reads KAGVTQTPRYLIKTRGQQVTLSCSPISGHRSVSWYQQTPGQGLQFLFEYFSETQRNKGNFPGRFSGRQFSNSRSEMNVSTLELGDSALYLCASSLNTYEQYFGPGTRLTVT.

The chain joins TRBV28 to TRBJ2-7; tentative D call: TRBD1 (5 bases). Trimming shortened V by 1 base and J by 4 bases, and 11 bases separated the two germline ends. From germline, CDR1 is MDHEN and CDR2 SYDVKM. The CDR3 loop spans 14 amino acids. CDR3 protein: CASSLYQGAYEQYF. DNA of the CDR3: TGTGCCAGCAGTTTATACCAGGGTGCGTACGAGCAGTACTTC.

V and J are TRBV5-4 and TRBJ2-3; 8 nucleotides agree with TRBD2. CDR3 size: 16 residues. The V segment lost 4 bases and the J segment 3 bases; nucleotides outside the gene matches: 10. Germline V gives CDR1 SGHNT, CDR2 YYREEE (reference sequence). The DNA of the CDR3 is TGTGCCAGCAGCCCCCCCGGATCTAGCGGGACAGATACGCAGTATTTT. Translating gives CASSPPGSSGTDTQYF.

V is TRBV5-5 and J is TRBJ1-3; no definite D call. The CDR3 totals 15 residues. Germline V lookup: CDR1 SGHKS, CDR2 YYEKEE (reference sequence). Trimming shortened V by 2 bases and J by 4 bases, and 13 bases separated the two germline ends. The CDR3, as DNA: TGTGCCAGCAGCTTCATCATAGGAGCAGGAAACACCATATATTTT. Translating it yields CASSFIIGAGNTIYF.

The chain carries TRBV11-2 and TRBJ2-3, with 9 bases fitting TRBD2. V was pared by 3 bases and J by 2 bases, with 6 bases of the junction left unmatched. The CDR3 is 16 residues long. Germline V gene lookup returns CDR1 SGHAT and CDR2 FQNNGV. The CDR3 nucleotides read TGTGCCAGCAGCTTCCGAGCGGGAGGTTCCACAGATACGCAGTATTTT. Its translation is CASSFRAGGSTDTQYF.

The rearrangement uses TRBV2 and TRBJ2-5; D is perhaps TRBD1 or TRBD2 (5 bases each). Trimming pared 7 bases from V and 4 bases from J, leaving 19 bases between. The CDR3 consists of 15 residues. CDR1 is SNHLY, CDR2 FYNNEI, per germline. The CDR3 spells CASIADRGDRETQYF. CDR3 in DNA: TGTGCCAGCATCGCGGACCGAGGGGATAGAGAGACCCAGTACTTC.

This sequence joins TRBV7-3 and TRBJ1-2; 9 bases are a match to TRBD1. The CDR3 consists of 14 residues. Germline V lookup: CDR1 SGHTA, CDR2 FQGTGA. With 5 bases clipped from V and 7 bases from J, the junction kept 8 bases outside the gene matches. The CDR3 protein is CASSPRTGAGGYTF. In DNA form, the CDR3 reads TGTGCCAGCAGCCCGAGGACAGGGGCGGGTGGCTACACCTTC.

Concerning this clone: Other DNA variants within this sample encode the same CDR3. For the CDR3, the DNA is TGTGCCAGTAGTATAAGGACCGGGGAGCTGTTTTTT. This gives the protein CASSIRTGELFF. The V call is TRBV19, the J call TRBJ2-2; D remains unclear. The CDR3 totals 12 residues. V was shortened by 2 bases and J by 5 bases, with 3 bases between the two germline ends. CDR1 LNHDA and CDR2 SQIVND come from the germline V gene (reference sequence). Based on the CDR3 plus reference TRBV19 and TRBJ2-2, the full variable domain is DGGITQSPKYLFRKEGQNVTLSCEQNLNHDAMYWYRQDPGQGLRLIYYSQIVNDFQKGDIAEGYSVSREKKESFPLTVTSAQKNPTAFYLCASSIRTGELFFGEGSRLTVL.

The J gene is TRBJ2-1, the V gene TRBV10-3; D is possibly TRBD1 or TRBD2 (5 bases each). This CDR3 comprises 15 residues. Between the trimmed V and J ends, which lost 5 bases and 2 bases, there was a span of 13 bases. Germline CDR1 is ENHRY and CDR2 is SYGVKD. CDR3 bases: TGTGCCATCAGTCCGGGACCCACGACCTACAATGAGCAGTTCTTC. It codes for CAISPGPTTYNEQFF.